This T cell receptor (beta chain) originates from a study of OX40 agonist ivuxolimab in advanced cancers. Assay used: immunoSEQ multiplex PCR; TCRdb lists only in-frame clones, some missing. Of 15,000 to 20,000 clones listed, about 88% were seen once; the top ten hold 25%. This TCR was sampled from an adult with an advanced solid tumor such as melanoma, head and neck, liver or kidney cancer. The specimen was CD4+ or CD8+ T cells sorted from blood, collected in a trial of the OX40 agonist ivuxolimab.

The CDR3 spells CASSQEISLAGVTETQYF. The CDR3 nucleotides are TGTGCCAGCAGCCAAGAAATAAGTCTAGCGGGGGTGACAGAGACCCAGTACTTC. The chain couples TRBV4-2 to TRBJ2-5; 10 nucleotides align to TRBD2. Germline V gene data show CDR1 as LGHNA and CDR2 as YNFKEQ. The CDR3 runs 18 residues. J was trimmed by 4 bases and V by 0 bases; bases with no gene match: 11.